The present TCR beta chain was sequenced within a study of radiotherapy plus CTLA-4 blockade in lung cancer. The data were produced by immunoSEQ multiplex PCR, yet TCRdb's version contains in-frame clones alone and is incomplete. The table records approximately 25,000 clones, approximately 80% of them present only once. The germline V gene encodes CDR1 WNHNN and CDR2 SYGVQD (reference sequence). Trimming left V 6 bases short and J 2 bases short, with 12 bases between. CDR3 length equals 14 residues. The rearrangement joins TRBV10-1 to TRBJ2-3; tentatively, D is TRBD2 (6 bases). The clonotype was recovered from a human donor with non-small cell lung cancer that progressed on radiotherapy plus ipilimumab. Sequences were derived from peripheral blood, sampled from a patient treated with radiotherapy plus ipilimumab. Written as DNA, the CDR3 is TGCGCCAGCAGCCGGGACTTACCCACAGATACGCAGTATTTT. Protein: CASSRDLPTDTQYF.